This TCR beta chain was captured by sequencing in a study of cytomegalovirus exposure and HLA in healthy donors. Notes on the study in general: Reports showed the classifier diagnosing cytomegalovirus status with high specificity and sensitivity. In vitro data verified three CMV-associated chains as specific for CMV antigens.

A remark on this clone: Its antigen is not identified.

The germline CDR1 and CDR2 sequences are SQVTM and ANQGSEA. The CDR3 consists of 15 residues. Trimming at V came to 6 bases and at J to 4 bases, leaving 10 bases not matched to a gene. PCR employed 60 Vbeta and 13 Jbeta primers. Libraries were prepared by immunoSEQ multiplex PCR; TCRdb keeps only in-frame clonotypes and omits some of them. The data show about 140,000 clones, around 76% seen once. The sequencing sample was made of PBMCs. The clonotype was recovered from a man aged 18 to 29 in good health and CMV-seronegative. The chain uses TRBV29-1 and TRBJ2-2; the match to TRBD1 covers 8 bases. DNA of the CDR3: TGCAGCGTGACAGGGGCGCAAAGGGGCACCGGGGAGCTGTTTTTT. This sequence encodes CSVTGAQRGTGELFF.